The clone carrying this T cell receptor beta chain has just a few counts. The CDR3 consists of 13 residues. V gave up 2 bases and J gave up 6 bases; unmatched junction bases: 0. The germline V gene has CDR1 MNHEY and CDR2 SVGAGI. Using constant-segment primers, 5'RACE produced TCR alpha and TCR beta cDNA libraries carrying sample barcodes and UMIs. Each CDR3 protein is one row after TCRdb ran MiXCR on the 5' RACE reads. The repertoire holds roughly 300,000 distinct CDR3 sequences, around 15% seen once, with around 23% in the top ten. This record comes from a study of T-cell memory formation after mild COVID-19.

Sequenced input: PBMCs or a T cell subset sorted from them (not recorded which). The chain employs TRBV6-5 and TRBJ2-2, with 7 bases identical to TRBD2. The source is a man in his late teens or twenties who had mild COVID-19 (a few samples of this study predate the infection). Cell type and time point are not known. The CDR3 region is CASSYREAGELFF. The CDR3 coding sequence is TGTGCCAGCAGTTACCGGGAGGCCGGGGAGCTGTTTTTT.